This T cell receptor (beta chain) was recovered during a study of cytomegalovirus exposure and HLA in healthy donors. In the study overall: T cells numbering about 179 million yielded 117 million unique TCR beta sequences in an earlier analysis. Some 85 million unique TCRs from HLA-typed donors were held in an early data release.

This clone was counted only a few times. Its antigen is not known. Study-level findings and limits: Researchers left out some V segments, among them TRBV6-2 and TRBV6-3, as indistinguishable. An analysis done earlier found most TCR beta V segments productive about 87% or about 30% of the time.

Germline V gives CDR1 SEHNR, CDR2 FQNEAQ (reference sequence). The ends were cut back, 5 bases at V and 5 bases at J, with 13 bases in the middle. This CDR3 contains 13 residues. PCR was performed using 60 Vbeta and 13 Jbeta primers. TCRdb's table, derived via immunoSEQ multiplex PCR, lists solely in-frame clones and lacks some. Among fewer than 150,000 clones listed, 15% to 19% were seen once. The sample comprised PBMCs. This sequence originates from a woman between 18 and 29 years old in good health and CMV-seronegative. This chain joins TRBV7-9 and TRBJ2-7; D might be TRBD2 (7 bases). The CDR3 DNA is TGTGCCAGCAGCCTGGGGGGGGGCGACGAGCAGTACTTC. Residues: CASSLGGGDEQYF.